The source of this T cell receptor (beta chain) is a study of cytomegalovirus exposure and HLA in healthy donors. The CDR3 extends over 19 amino acids. Unmatched junction bases numbered 10, after V lost 3 bases and J lost 0 bases. CDR1 and CDR2 from the germline V gene are SGDLS and YYNGEE. The study ran its PCR with 60 Vbeta and 13 Jbeta primers. Measured with immunoSEQ multiplex PCR; TCRdb has only the in-frame clones, and not every one. The table records 55,000 to 70,000 clones, about four fifths of them present only once. The sample taken for sequencing was PBMCs. This clonotype originated in a middle-aged woman in good health and CMV-seronegative. This sequence joins TRBV9 and TRBJ2-3; TRBD2 aligns across 13 bases. Here the CDR3 DNA reads TGTGCCAGCAGCGGTACCGGGACTAGCGGGGACTCGAGCACAGATACGCAGTATTTT. Encoded protein: CASSGTGTSGDSSTDTQYF.